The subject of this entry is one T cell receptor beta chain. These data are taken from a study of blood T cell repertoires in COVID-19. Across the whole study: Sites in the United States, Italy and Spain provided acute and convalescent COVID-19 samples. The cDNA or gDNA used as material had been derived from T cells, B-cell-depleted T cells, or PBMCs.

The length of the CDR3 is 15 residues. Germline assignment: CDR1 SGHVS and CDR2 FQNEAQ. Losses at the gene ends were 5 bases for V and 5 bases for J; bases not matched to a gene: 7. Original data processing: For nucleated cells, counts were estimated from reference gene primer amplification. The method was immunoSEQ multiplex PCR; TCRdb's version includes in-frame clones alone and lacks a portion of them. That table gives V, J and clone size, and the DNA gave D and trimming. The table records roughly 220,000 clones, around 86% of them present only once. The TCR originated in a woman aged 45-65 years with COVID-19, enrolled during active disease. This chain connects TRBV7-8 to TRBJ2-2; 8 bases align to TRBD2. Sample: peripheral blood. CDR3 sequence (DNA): TGTGCCAGCAGCCCAACGGCGGGGGGAACCGGGGAGCTGTTTTTT. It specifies CASSPTAGGTGELFF. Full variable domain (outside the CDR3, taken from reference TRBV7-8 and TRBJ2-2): GAGVSQSPRYKVAKRGQDVALRCDPISGHVSLFWYQQALGQGPEFLTYFQNEAQLDKSGLPSDRFFAERPEGSVSTLKIQRTQQEDSAVYLCASSPTAGGTGELFFGEGSRLTVL.